This TCR beta chain was found in a study of shared clonotypes between healthy human individuals. Study-level background: Donor ages ranged 18 to 49 years: a couple of women, a few men. Study findings and constraints: It was only blood that was sampled, and tissue repertoires likely differ.

Trimming shortened V by 4 bases and J by 5 bases, and 15 bases separated the two germline ends. This CDR3 is 15 amino acids long. CDR1 and CDR2 (germline): LGHNA, YNFKEQ. In its sample, this clone was seen many times. The antigen is unknown. The sample has other DNA sequences that encode this CDR3 too. Cells designated naive CD8 were CD45RO-negative and were positively selected for CCR7, with terminally differentiated effector memory CD45RA+ cells excluded. Roughly 200 ng DNA, tens of thousands of T cell genomes, went into each sorted-subset replicate PCR. Measured with immunoSEQ multiplex PCR; TCRdb has only the in-frame clones, and not every one. Of about 820,000 clones in the sample, roughly 92% were seen once.

The sample comprised naive CD8+ T cells sorted from blood. The TCR originated in a young man in good health. V and J are TRBV4-2 and TRBJ2-4, with unresolved D. The CDR3 loop reads CASSRDNADQNIQYF. CDR3 nucleotide sequence: TGTGCCAGCAGCCGAGACAACGCAGATCAAAACATTCAGTACTTC.